A single sample gave rise to the 3 T cell receptor beta chains below, sequenced in a study of cytomegalovirus exposure and HLA in healthy donors (TCRdb year 2017). Receptor libraries were prepared by the immunoSEQ multiplex PCR assay. A mixture of 60 forward primers for TCR Vbeta segments and 13 reverse primers for TCR Jbeta segments was used in the multiplex PCR. This immuneACCESS table, as held by TCRdb, lists in-frame sequences with V and J called but not all clones. Of the missing ones, under half trace to an unresolved V gene in checked studies; the others have no known cause. This sample gives about 170,000 clones in total; around 80% of them show up just once. 1.4% of the sample is taken by the ten largest. The sequenced material came from PBMCs. Receptors were obtained from a woman younger than 45 in good health and CMV-seropositive.

This clone was detected a few times. This CDR3 reads CASSQEPGNTGELFF. The CDR3 bases are TGCGCCAGCAGCCAAGAACCAGGGAACACCGGGGAGCTGTTTTTT. The rearrangement links TRBV4-3 to TRBJ2-2; no clear D gene. V shed 0 bases and J shed 1 base, with 6 bases lying between them. The CDR3 contains 15 residues. The germline gives CDR1 LGHNA, CDR2 YSLEER.

The gene calls are TRBV7-8 and TRBJ1-1, with D possibly TRBD1 on 5 matching bases. V was shortened by 5 bases and J by 0 bases, with 10 bases between the two germline ends. The V gene's germline CDR1 is SGHVS and CDR2 FQNEAQ. This CDR3 spans 14 amino acids. CDR3 protein: CASSPRQMNTEAFF. CDR3 in DNA: TGTGCCAGCAGCCCAAGACAGATGAACACTGAAGCTTTCTTT.

The chain uses TRBV19 and TRBJ1-4; the D gene is possibly TRBD1 (5 bases). In germline, CDR1 is LNHDA, CDR2 SQIVND (reference sequence). The CDR3 loop spans 15 amino acids. Trimming took 3 bases from V and 5 from J, leaving 13 bases between them. The CDR3 region has the DNA TGTGCCAGTAGTATTTCAGGGCTCCTCAATGAAAAACTGTTTTTT. Protein product: CASSISGLLNEKLFF. Full variable domain (rest looked up from reference TRBV19 and TRBJ1-4): DGGITQSPKYLFRKEGQNVTLSCEQNLNHDAMYWYRQDPGQGLRLIYYSQIVNDFQKGDIAEGYSVSREKKESFPLTVTSAQKNPTAFYLCASSISGLLNEKLFFGSGTQLSVL.